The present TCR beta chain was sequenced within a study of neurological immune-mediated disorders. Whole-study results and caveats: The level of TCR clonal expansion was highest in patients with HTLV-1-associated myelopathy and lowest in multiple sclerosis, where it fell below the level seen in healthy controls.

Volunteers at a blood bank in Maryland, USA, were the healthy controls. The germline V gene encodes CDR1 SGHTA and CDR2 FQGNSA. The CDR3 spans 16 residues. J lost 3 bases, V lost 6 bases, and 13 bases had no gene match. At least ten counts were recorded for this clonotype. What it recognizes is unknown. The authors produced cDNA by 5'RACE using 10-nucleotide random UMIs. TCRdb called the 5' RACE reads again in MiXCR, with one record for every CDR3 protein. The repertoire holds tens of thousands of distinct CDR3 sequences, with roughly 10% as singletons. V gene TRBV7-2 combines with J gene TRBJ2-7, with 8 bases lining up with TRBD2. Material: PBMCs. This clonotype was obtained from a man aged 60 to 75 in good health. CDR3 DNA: TGTGCCAGCAGGCCACCCGCGAGCGGGAGATACTACGAGCAGTACTTC. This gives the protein CASRPPASGRYYEQYF.